This T cell receptor beta chain was sequenced during a study of T-cell memory formation after mild COVID-19. Study-wide points: The authors left the SARS-CoV-2 specificity of second-wave clones peaking on day 37 unconfirmed.

TCRdb ran MiXCR on the 5' RACE reads and lists one entry per CDR3 protein. This table holds about 560,000 distinct CDR3 sequences, about a sixth found once. Germline V gene sequence: CDR1 SGHDT, CDR2 YYEEEE. V was pared by 2 bases and J by 1 base, with 11 bases between. The CDR3 spans 15 residues. This clonotype was seen repeatedly, ten times or more. Its matching antigen is unknown. This sequence was found in an adult woman who had mild COVID-19 (a few samples of this study predate the infection). Cell type and time point are not known. The chain is built from TRBV5-6 and TRBJ2-3, with D perhaps assigned TRBD1 or TRBD2 (7 bases each). The sequenced sample consisted of PBMCs or a T cell subset sorted from them (not recorded which). DNA of the CDR3: TGTGCCAGCAGCTTCAGGGGGAGGGGCACAGATACGCAGTATTTT. It codes for CASSFRGRGTDTQYF.